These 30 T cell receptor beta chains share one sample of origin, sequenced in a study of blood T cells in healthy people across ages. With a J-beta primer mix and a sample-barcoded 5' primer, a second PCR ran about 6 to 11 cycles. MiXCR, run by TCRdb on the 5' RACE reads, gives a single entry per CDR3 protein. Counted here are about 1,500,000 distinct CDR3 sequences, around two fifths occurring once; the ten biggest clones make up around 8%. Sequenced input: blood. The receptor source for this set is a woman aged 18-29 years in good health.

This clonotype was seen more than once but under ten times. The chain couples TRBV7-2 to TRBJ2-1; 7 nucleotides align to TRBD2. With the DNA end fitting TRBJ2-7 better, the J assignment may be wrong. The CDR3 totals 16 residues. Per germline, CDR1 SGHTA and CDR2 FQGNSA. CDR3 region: CASSLFGGSSYNEQYF. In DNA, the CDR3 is TGTGCCAGCAGCTTATTCGGCGGGAGCTCCTACAATGAGCAGTACTTC.

The CDR3 loop is CASSQMRGPLSSYNEQYF. The CDR3 DNA follows: TGTGCCAGCAGCCAAATGCGGGGTCCACTGAGCTCCTACAATGAGCAGTACTTC. This chain links TRBV4-2 with TRBJ2-1; maybe TRBD2 (6 bases). The J call is doubtful: the DNA matches TRBJ2-7 better. CDR1 LGHNA and CDR2 YNFKEQ come from the germline V gene. This CDR3 comprises 18 residues.

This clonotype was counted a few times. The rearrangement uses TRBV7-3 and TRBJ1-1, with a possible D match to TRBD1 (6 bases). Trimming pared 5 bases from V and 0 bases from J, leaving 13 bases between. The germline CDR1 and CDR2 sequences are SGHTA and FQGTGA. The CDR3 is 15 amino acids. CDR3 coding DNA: TGTGCCAGCAGCCCACAGGGACCGATGAACACTGAAGCTTTCTTT. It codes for CASSPQGPMNTEAFF.

CDR3 sequence: CATSDAGTGANYGYTF. The DNA of the CDR3 is TGTGCCACCAGTGACGCCGGGACAGGGGCTAACTATGGCTACACCTTC. The V gene is TRBV24-1, the J gene TRBJ1-2; 10 nucleotides line up with TRBD1. This CDR3 comprises 16 residues. V was pared by 4 bases and J by 0 bases, with 4 bases of the junction left unmatched. CDR1 KGHDR and CDR2 SFDVKD come from the germline V gene.

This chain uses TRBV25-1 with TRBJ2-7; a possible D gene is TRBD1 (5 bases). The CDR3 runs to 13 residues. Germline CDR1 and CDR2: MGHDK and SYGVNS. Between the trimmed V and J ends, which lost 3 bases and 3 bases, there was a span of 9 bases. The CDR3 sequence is CASSDYRSYEQYF. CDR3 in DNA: TGTGCCAGCAGTGACTACAGGAGCTACGAGCAGTACTTC.

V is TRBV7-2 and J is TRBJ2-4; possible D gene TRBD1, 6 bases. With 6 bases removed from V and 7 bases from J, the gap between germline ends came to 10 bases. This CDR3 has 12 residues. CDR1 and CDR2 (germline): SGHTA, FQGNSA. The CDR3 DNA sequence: TGTGCCAGCAGGCAGGGGATGAACATTCAGTACTTC. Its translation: CASRQGMNIQYF.

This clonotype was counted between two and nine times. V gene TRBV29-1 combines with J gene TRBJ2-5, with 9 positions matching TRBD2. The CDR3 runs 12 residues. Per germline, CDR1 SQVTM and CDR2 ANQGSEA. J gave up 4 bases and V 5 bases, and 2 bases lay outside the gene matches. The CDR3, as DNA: TGCAGCGTTATGACTAGCGGAGAGACCCAGTACTTC. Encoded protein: CSVMTSGETQYF.

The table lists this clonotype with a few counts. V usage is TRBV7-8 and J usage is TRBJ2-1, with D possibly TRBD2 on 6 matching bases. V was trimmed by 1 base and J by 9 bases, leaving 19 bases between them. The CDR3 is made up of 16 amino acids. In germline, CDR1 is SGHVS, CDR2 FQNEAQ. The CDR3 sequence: CASSLVVGGVGSEQFF. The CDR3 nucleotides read TGTGCCAGCAGCTTAGTAGTGGGGGGAGTAGGCAGTGAGCAGTTCTTC. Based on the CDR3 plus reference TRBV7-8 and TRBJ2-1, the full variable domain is GAGVSQSPRYKVAKRGQDVALRCDPISGHVSLFWYQQALGQGPEFLTYFQNEAQLDKSGLPSDRFFAERPEGSVSTLKIQRTQQEDSAVYLCASSLVVGGVGSEQFFGPGTRLTVL.

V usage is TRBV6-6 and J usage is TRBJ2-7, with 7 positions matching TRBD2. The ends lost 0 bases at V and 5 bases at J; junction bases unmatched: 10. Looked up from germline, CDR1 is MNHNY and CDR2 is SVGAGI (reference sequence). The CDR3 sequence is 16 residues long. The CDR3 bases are TGTGCCAGCAGTTACTCGATGGGTAGCGGGCCAAACGAGCAGTACTTC. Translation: CASSYSMGSGPNEQYF.

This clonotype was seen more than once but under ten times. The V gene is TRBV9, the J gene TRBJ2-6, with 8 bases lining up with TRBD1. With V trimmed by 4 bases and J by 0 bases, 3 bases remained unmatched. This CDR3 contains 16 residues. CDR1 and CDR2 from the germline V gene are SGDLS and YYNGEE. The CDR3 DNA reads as TGTGCCAGCAGCACGGACAGGGCCTCTGGGGCCAACGTCCTGACTTTC. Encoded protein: CASSTDRASGANVLTF.

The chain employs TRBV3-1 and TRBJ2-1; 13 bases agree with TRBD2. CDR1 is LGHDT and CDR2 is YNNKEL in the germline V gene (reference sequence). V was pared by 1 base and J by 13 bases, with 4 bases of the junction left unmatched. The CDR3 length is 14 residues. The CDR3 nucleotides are TGTGCCAGCAGCCAAGGGACTAGCGGGAGCGGCCAGTTCTTC. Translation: CASSQGTSGSGQFF.

CDR3 protein: CASSYHNVYGYTF. The CDR3 coding sequence is TGTGCCAGCAGTTACCACAATGTCTATGGCTACACCTTC. This chain links TRBV6-5 with TRBJ1-2, with D unresolved. There are 13 residues in the CDR3. V was cut by 2 bases and J by 4 bases, with 8 bases left in between. From germline, CDR1 is MNHEY and CDR2 SVGAGI.

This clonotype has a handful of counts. The CDR3 coding sequence is TGTGCCAGCAGGCGCTCTCTAGCGGGAGTCTACAATGAGCAGTACTTC. This codes for CASRRSLAGVYNEQYF. The V call is TRBV4-2, the J call TRBJ2-1, with 10 bases matching TRBD2. The J call is doubtful: the DNA matches TRBJ2-7 better. This CDR3 region has 16 residues. CDR1 is LGHNA, CDR2 YNFKEQ, per germline.

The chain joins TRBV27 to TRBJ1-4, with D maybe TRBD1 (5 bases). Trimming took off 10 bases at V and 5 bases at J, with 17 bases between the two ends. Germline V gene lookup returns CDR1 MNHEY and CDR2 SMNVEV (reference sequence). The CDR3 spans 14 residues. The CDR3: CATRRAGKNEKLFF. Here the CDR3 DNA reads TGTGCCACCCGAAGGGCAGGGAAAAATGAAAAACTGTTTTTT.

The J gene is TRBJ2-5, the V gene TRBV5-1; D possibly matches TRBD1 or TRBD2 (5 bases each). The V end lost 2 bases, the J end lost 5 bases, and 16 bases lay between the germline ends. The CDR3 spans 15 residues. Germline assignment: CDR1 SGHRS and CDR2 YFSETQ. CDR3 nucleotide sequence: TGCGCCAGCAGCTTTCCGGGACGGGGCGGCGAGACCCAGTACTTC. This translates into CASSFPGRGGETQYF.

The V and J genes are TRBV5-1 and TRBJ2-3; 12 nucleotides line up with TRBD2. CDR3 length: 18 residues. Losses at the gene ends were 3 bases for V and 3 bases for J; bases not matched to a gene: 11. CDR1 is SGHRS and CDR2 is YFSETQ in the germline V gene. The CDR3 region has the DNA TGCGCCAGCAGCTCGGCAACACTAGCGGGGGGTCGGACAGATACGCAGTATTTT. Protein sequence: CASSSATLAGGRTDTQYF.

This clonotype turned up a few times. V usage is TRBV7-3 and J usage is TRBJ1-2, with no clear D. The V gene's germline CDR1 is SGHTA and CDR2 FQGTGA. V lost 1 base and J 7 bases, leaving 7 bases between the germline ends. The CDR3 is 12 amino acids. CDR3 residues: CASSLNDGGYTF. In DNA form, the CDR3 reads TGTGCCAGCAGCTTAAACGACGGTGGCTACACCTTC.

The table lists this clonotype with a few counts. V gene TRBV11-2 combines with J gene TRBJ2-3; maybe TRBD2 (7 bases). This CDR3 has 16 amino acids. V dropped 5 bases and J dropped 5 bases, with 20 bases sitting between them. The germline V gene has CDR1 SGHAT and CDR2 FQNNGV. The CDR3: CASSPLRGGGGDTQYF. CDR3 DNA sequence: TGTGCCAGCAGCCCACTAAGGGGGGGGGGCGGAGATACGCAGTATTTT.

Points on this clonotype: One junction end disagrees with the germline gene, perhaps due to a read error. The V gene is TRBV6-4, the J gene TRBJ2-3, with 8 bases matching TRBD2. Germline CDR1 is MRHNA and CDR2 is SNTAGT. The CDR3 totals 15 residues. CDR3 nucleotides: TGTGCCTGCAGTGACTCTGCGGGAGGCCCAGATACGCAGTATTTT. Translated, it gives CACSDSAGGPDTQYF.

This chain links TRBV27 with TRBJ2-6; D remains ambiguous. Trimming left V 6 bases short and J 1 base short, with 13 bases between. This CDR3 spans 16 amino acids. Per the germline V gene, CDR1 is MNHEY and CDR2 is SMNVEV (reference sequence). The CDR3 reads CASRPGGSSGANVLTF. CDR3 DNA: TGTGCCAGCAGGCCTGGTGGGTCTTCTGGGGCCAACGTCCTGACTTTC.

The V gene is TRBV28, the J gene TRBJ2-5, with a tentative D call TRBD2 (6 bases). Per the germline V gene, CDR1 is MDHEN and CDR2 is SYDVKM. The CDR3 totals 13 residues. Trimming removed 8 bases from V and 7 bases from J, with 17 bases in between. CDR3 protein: CASRLELVGTQYF. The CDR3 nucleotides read TGTGCCAGCCGACTAGAGCTCGTAGGGACCCAGTACTTC.

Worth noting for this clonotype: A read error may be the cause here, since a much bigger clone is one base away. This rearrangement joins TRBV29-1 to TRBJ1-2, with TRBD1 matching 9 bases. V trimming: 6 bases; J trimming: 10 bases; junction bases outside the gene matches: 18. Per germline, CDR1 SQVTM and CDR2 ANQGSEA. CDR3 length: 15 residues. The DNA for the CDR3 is TGCAGCGTGCGGGACAGGGCAGGGTCTAATGATGACTACACCTTC. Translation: CSVRDRAGSNDDYTF.

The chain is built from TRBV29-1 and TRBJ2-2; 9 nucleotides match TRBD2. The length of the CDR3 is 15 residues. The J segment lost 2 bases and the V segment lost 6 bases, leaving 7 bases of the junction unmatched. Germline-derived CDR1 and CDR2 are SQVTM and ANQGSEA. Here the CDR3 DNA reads TGCAGCGTGAACATAGCGGGAGCAAACACCGGGGAGCTGTTTTTT. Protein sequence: CSVNIAGANTGELFF.

CDR3 loop: CASSWLTGLAGGTDTQYF. As DNA, the CDR3 is TGTGCCAGCAGTTGGCTGACGGGACTGGCGGGGGGGACAGATACGCAGTATTTT. The J gene is TRBJ2-3, the V gene TRBV12-3 or TRBV12-4, with 9 bases aligning to TRBD2. Unmatched junction bases numbered 14, after V lost 4 bases and J lost 3 bases. The CDR3 has 18 residues.

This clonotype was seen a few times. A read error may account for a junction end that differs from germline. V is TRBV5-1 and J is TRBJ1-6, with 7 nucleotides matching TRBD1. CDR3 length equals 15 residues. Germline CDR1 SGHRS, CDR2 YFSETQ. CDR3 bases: TGTGCCAGCAGTTTGACAGGGTCCTATAATTCACCCCTCCACTTT. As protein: CASSLTGSYNSPLHF.

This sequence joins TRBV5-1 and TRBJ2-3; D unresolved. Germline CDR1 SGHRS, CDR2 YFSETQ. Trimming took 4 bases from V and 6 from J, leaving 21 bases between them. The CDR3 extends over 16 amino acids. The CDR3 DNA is TGCGCCAGCAGCGCCGCGTGGAGCTCGGAAGGGGATACGCAGTATTTT. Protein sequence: CASSAAWSSEGDTQYF. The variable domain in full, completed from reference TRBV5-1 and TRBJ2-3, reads KAGVTQTPRYLIKTRGQQVTLSCSPISGHRSVSWYQQTPGQGLQFLFEYFSETQRNKGNFPGRFSGRQFSNSRSEMNVSTLELGDSALYLCASSAAWSSEGDTQYFGPGTRLTVL.

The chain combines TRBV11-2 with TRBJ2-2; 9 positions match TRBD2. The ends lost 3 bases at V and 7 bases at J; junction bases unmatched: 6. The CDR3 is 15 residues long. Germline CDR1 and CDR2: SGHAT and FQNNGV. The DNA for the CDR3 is TGTGCCAGCAGCTTTAGCGGGAGTTTGGGCGGGGAGCTGTTTTTT. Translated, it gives CASSFSGSLGGELFF. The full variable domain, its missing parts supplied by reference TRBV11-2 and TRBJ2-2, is EAGVAQSPRYKIIEKRQSVAFWCNPISGHATLYWYQQILGQGPKLLIQFQNNGVVDDSQLPKDRFSAERLKGVDSTLKIQPAKLEDSAVYLCASSFSGSLGGELFFGEGSRLTVL.

In DNA form, the CDR3 reads TGTGCCAGCAGCCACAGTAGCGAGGCTGAGCAGTTCTTC. Translated: CASSHSSEAEQFF. This rearrangement joins TRBV4-2 to TRBJ2-1, with D maybe TRBD2 (5 bases). Trimming pared 3 bases from V and 9 bases from J, leaving 12 bases between. This CDR3 is 13 amino acids long. The germline CDR1 and CDR2 sequences are LGHNA and YNFKEQ.

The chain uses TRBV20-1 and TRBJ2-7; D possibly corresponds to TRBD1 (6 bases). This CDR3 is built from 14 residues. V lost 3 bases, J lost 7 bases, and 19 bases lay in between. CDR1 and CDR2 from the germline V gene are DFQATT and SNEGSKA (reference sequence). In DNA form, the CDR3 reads TGCAGTGCTAGGGGACAAGACGTAGTGTATGAGCAGTACTTC. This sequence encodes CSARGQDVVYEQYF.

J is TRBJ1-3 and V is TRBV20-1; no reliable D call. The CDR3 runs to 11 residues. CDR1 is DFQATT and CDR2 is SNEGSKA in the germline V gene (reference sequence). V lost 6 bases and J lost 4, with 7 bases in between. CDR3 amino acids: CSAGPGNTIYF. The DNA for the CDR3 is TGCAGTGCCGGACCGGGAAACACCATATATTTT.